The rows below give T cell receptor beta chains drawn from one sample of a study of cytomegalovirus exposure and HLA in healthy donors. Libraries were prepared by immunoSEQ multiplex PCR; TCRdb keeps only in-frame clonotypes and omits some of them. The data hold about 160,000 clones, with around 74% observed a single time. Sequenced: PBMCs. The receptor set was obtained from a man between 18 and 35 years old in good health and CMV-seronegative. The CDR3 runs from the conserved cysteine through the conserved F or W.

V	J	CDR3
TRBV5-6	TRBJ1-2	CASSLLAGTTFNYGYTF
TRBV10-3	TRBJ1-5	CAISGQGNGQPQHF
TRBV29-1	TRBJ2-2	CSVRSGTQNTGELFF
TRBV27	TRBJ2-7	CASRLSGTDEQYF
TRBV7-2	TRBJ2-6	CASSLATMGRANVLTF
TRBV7-9	TRBJ1-2	CASSSGTAFYGYTF
TRBV19	TRBJ2-2	CASSQQGTHTGELFF
TRBV27	TRBJ1-1	CASSLQGNTEAFF
TRBV10-3	TRBJ2-3	CAIRGGLAGHTQYF
TRBV28	TRBJ2-5	CASSSPGTGQETQYF
TRBV19	TRBJ1-2	CASMERGLGNGYTF
TRBV5-1	TRBJ1-1	CASSLEGQGAEAFF
TRBV12-2	TRBJ2-2	CASRSGQGGGELFF
TRBV19	TRBJ2-5	CASSIGGAGYQETQYF
TRBV5-1	TRBJ2-4	CASSSTIAKNIQYF
TRBV10-3	TRBJ2-1	CAISEGQYNEQFF
TRBV7-2	TRBJ2-7	CASSLAGSRDEQYF
TRBV6-1	TRBJ1-2	CASNSANTGGYGYTF
TRBV7-2	TRBJ2-3	CASSLGQGADTQYF
TRBV5-1	TRBJ1-1	CASSIQQGHAEAFF
TRBV4-3	TRBJ2-3	CASSQEVKGALFTDTQYF
TRBV6-4	TRBJ2-1	CASSLAGGNEQFF
TRBV5-4	TRBJ1-4	CASSLGADSGEKLFF
TRBV10-3	TRBJ2-4	CATGGGGTFYF
TRBV27	TRBJ1-1	CASAAPGTGGMNTEAFF
TRBV5-1	TRBJ2-3	CASSPAGVGTDTQYF
TRBV30	TRBJ2-3	CAWSYTGGPDTQYF
TRBV10-2	TRBJ2-5	CATVNLPGLAGTRRQTQYF
TRBV6-6	TRBJ1-2	CASSYSTGEGGYTF
TRBV5-6	TRBJ2-7	CASSWGGVDEQYF
TRBV6-5	TRBJ1-2	CATIGGINYGYTF
TRBV7-9	TRBJ2-3	CASSNHESLTSADTQYF
TRBV18	TRBJ1-1	CASSPSPLGAGTEAFF
TRBV30	TRBJ2-2	CAWSKSSPGELFF
TRBV21-1	TRBJ2-1	CASSSRVAGLSYEQFF
TRBV9	TRBJ2-2	CASSPSSGRAEVKAGELFF
TRBV6-5	TRBJ2-7	CASVGTGTYEQYF
TRBV7-9	TRBJ2-1	CASSPRVHSNEQFF
TRBV2	TRBJ1-1	CASTLGEDTEAFF
TRBV28	-	CASSSPTDISYEQYF
TRBV9	TRBJ2-1	CASSRGRREWDEQFF